This T cell receptor (beta chain) was documented in a study of blood T cell repertoires in COVID-19. Study overall: Samples taken during acute and convalescent COVID-19 were collected in the United States, Italy and Spain. PBMCs, B-cell-depleted T cells, or T cells were the source of the cDNA or gDNA that made up the material.

Germline V gene data show CDR1 as SGHVS and CDR2 as FNYEAQ. V lost 0 bases to trimming and J lost 4 bases; unmatched junction nucleotides: 3. The CDR3 extends over 15 amino acids. Original handling: Reference gene primer amplification gave nucleated cell count estimates. Data came from immunoSEQ multiplex PCR; TCRdb stores just in-frame clones and leaves some out. V, J and clone size were drawn from that table, and D and trimming were deduced from the DNA. The data contain over 250,000 clones, approximately 83% of them singletons. Sequences were obtained from peripheral blood. This TCR was sampled from a woman between 45 and 60 years old who had recovered from COVID-19. The J gene is TRBJ2-7, the V gene TRBV7-6; 10 nucleotides match TRBD1. CDR3 residues: CASSLAMGQGYEQYF. The CDR3 DNA sequence: TGTGCCAGCAGCTTAGCTATGGGACAGGGGTACGAGCAGTACTTC.